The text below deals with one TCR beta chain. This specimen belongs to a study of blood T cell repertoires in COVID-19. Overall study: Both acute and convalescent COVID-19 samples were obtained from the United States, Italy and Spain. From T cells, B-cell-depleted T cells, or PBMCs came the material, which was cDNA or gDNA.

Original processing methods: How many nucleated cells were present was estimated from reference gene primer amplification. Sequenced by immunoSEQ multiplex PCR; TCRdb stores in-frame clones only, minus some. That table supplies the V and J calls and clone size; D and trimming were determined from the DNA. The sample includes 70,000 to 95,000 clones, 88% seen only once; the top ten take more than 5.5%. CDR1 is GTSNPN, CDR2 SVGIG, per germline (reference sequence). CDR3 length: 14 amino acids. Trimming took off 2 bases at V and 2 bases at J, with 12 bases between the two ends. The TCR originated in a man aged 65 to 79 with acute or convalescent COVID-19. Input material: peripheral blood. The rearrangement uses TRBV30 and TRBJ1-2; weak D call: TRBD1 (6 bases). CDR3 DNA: TGTGCCTGGAGTTATACCACAGGGAACTATGGCTACACCTTC. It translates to CAWSYTTGNYGYTF.